The clone carrying this T cell receptor beta chain came up a few times. Its antigen is unknown. Conversion of TCR transcripts into cDNA relied on 5'RACE template switching, which added a universal primer site and UMIs. TCRdb reprocessed the 5' RACE reads via MiXCR and lists one record per CDR3 protein. The sample has some 340,000 distinct CDR3 sequences, about 10% seen once. This sample was included in a study of T cells after yellow fever vaccination. CDR1 is SGHRS, CDR2 YFSETQ, per germline. Trimming at V came to 1 base and at J to 7 bases, leaving 7 bases not matched to a gene. The CDR3 length is 16 residues. Findings and limits, study-wide: Overall, a small share of clonotypes was seen in both CD4 and CD8 compartments. Highly abundant clonotypes carried over from the bulk population could end up in FACS-sorted repertoires as contaminants. In post-booster samples, most primary-vaccination clones reappeared (about 96% CD4, approximately 91% CD8).

Sequencing used CD4+ T cells sorted from PBMCs, obtained 45 days after the yellow fever booster vaccination. The receptor comes from a man younger than 30 who received the YFV17D yellow fever vaccine. The chain joins TRBV5-1 to TRBJ1-5; 11 bases line up with TRBD1. CDR3 coding DNA: TGCGCCAGCAGCTTGAATCGGACAGGGGGCCGGCAGCCCCAGCATTTT. Its translation: CASSLNRTGGRQPQHF.